One sample yielded the 27 T cell receptor beta chains listed below, sequenced in a study of blood T cell repertoires in COVID-19. This table comes from immunoSEQ multiplex PCR, and its TCRdb copy is limited to in-frame clones, with some not included. Among tens of thousands of clones listed, about four fifths were seen once. Sequencing input: peripheral blood. The receptors derive from a human donor in a cohort sampled during active COVID-19.

V usage is TRBV5-1 and J usage is TRBJ2-5; 7 bases line up with TRBD1. There are 15 residues in the CDR3. Trimming cost V 4 bases and J 3 bases; bases outside gene matches: 9. Germline V gives CDR1 SGHRS, CDR2 YFSETQ. CDR3 in DNA: TGCGCCAGCAGCGGCGGACAGGTCGTGGAAGAGACCCAGTACTTC. This gives the protein CASSGGQVVEETQYF.

This clone was seen a single time. Mismatch with germline at one junction end may stem from a read error. The genes are TRBV2 and TRBJ1-3, with D unresolved. From germline, CDR1 is SNHLY and CDR2 FYNNEI. The CDR3 has 16 amino acids. CDR3 loop: CASSEGLLSSGNTIYF. The CDR3 region has the DNA TGTGCCAGCAGCGAAGGACTGCTATCCTCTGGAAACACCATATATTTT.

The rearrangement joins TRBV4-1 to TRBJ2-7, with D possibly TRBD2 on 6 matching bases. V was cut by 0 bases and J by 6 bases, with 15 bases left in between. Germline-derived CDR1 and CDR2 are MGHRA and YSYEKL. The CDR3 extends over 15 amino acids. In DNA form, the CDR3 reads TGCGCCAGCAGCCAAGATGGACGGGGGACCTCCGAGCAGTACTTC. The encoded protein is CASSQDGRGTSEQYF.

This clone was counted a single time. This chain joins TRBV5-5 and TRBJ2-7; D not resolved. V gave up 4 bases and J gave up 1 base, with 9 bases separating them. CDR3 length equals 13 residues. Germline-derived CDR1 and CDR2 are SGHKS and YYEKEE (reference sequence). CDR3 nucleotides: TGTGCCAGCAGCCGGCCAGGTTCCTACGAGCAGTACTTC. Protein product: CASSRPGSYEQYF.

This clone was picked up one time. The V and J genes are TRBV19 and TRBJ1-3; D is ambiguous. This CDR3 region has 14 residues. CDR1 LNHDA and CDR2 SQIVND come from the germline V gene (reference sequence). Trimming removed 3 bases at V and 4 bases at J, with 10 bases between. CDR3 sequence: CASSIGGVGNTIYF. The CDR3 nucleotides read TGTGCCAGTAGTATCGGCGGGGTAGGAAACACCATATATTTT.

V usage is TRBV5-1 and J usage is TRBJ2-7; 11 bases map to TRBD1. Per germline, CDR1 SGHRS and CDR2 YFSETQ. Trimming took 5 bases from V and 6 from J; bases not matched to a gene: 13. This CDR3 has 16 amino acids. The CDR3, as DNA: TGCGCCAGCAGAAATCCCGGTGGACAGGGGGCGGTCGAGCAGTACTTC. Translation gives CASRNPGGQGAVEQYF.

There are a few counts of this clone. V gene TRBV3-1 (or the pseudogene TRBV3-2) combines with J gene TRBJ2-7; 7 bases are a match to TRBD1. The trim removed 4 bases at V and 5 bases at J, leaving 5 bases unmatched. Germline V gene lookup returns CDR1 LGHDT and CDR2 YNNKEL (reference sequence). The CDR3 totals 13 residues. The CDR3 is CASSLATGDEQYF. CDR3 coding DNA: TGTGCCAGCAGCCTGGCCACAGGGGACGAGCAGTACTTC.

V usage is TRBV5-1 and J usage is TRBJ2-5; maybe TRBD1 (6 bases). CDR1 and CDR2 from the germline V gene are SGHRS and YFSETQ. V was clipped by 2 bases and J by 5 bases, with 10 bases between them. CDR3 length equals 13 residues. CDR3 sequence reads: CASSFSGAETQYF. The CDR3 region has the DNA TGCGCCAGCAGCTTCTCAGGGGCGGAGACCCAGTACTTC. The variable domain in full, completed from reference TRBV5-1 and TRBJ2-5, reads KAGVTQTPRYLIKTRGQQVTLSCSPISGHRSVSWYQQTPGQGLQFLFEYFSETQRNKGNFPGRFSGRQFSNSRSEMNVSTLELGDSALYLCASSFSGAETQYFGPGTRLLVL.

The chain combines TRBV6-1 with TRBJ1-5; 11 nucleotides align to TRBD1. Germline loops: CDR1 MNHNS, CDR2 SASEGT. With V trimmed by 4 bases and J by 4 bases, 12 bases remained unmatched. The CDR3 totals 18 residues. Here the CDR3 DNA reads TGTGCCAGCAGTGGCGGGACAGGGGGTATCAGGGCTAATCAGCCCCAGCATTTT. Translation: CASSGGTGGIRANQPQHF.

This chain joins TRBV3-1 (or the pseudogene TRBV3-2) and TRBJ2-1, with 11 positions matching TRBD2. V lost 3 bases and J lost 7; bases outside the gene matches: 5. The germline gives CDR1 LGHDT, CDR2 YNNKEL (reference sequence). The CDR3 extends over 15 amino acids. The DNA for the CDR3 is TGTGCCAGCAGCCACTTAGCGGGAGGGAGGAATGAGCAGTTCTTC. Translating it yields CASSHLAGGRNEQFF.

This clone has only a few counts. The rearrangement uses TRBV5-1 and TRBJ2-7; tentative D call: TRBD2 (6 bases). The CDR3 consists of 13 residues. CDR1 is SGHRS, CDR2 YFSETQ, per germline. The ends were cut back, 5 bases at V and 12 bases at J, with 21 bases in the middle. In nucleotides, the CDR3 is TGCGCCAGCAGATACCAGGATTCAACTAGCTCGTACTTC. Protein product: CASRYQDSTSSYF.

This chain connects TRBV27 to TRBJ2-1; 7 bases are shared with TRBD2. The V segment lost 5 bases and the J segment 6 bases; nucleotides outside the gene matches: 10. CDR3 length: 15 amino acids. Germline V gene data show CDR1 as MNHEY and CDR2 as SMNVEV (reference sequence). The CDR3 spells CASSTSGGSFNEQFF. The CDR3 DNA reads as TGTGCCAGCAGTACTTCCGGGGGGAGTTTCAATGAGCAGTTCTTC.

This clone appeared a single time. V gene TRBV28 combines with J gene TRBJ1-1; 7 nucleotides agree with TRBD1. V shed 7 bases, J shed 1 base, and the junction held 3 bases outside the gene matches. The CDR3 covers 13 residues. Germline CDR1 MDHEN, CDR2 SYDVKM. The CDR3: CASKGQWNTEAFF. The CDR3 DNA is TGTGCCAGCAAGGGACAGTGGAACACTGAAGCTTTCTTT.

This chain joins TRBV5-1 and TRBJ1-1; D is unclear. Per the germline V gene, CDR1 is SGHRS and CDR2 is YFSETQ. The CDR3 length is 15 residues. The V and J ends lost 4 bases and 0 bases respectively, with 13 bases between them. The chain's CDR3 is CASSPGLIMNTEAFF. CDR3 coding DNA: TGCGCCAGCAGCCCAGGACTGATCATGAACACTGAAGCTTTCTTT. The complete variable domain, with remaining parts taken from reference TRBV5-1 and TRBJ1-1, reads KAGVTQTPRYLIKTRGQQVTLSCSPISGHRSVSWYQQTPGQGLQFLFEYFSETQRNKGNFPGRFSGRQFSNSRSEMNVSTLELGDSALYLCASSPGLIMNTEAFFGQGTRLTVV.

This clone appeared a single time. The chain joins TRBV9 to TRBJ2-3; 10 nucleotides match TRBD2. Unmatched junction bases numbered 4, after V lost 0 bases and J lost 0 bases. The CDR3 runs to 17 residues. Germline V gene sequence: CDR1 SGDLS, CDR2 YYNGEE. CDR3 residues: CASSVGTSGHSTDTQYF. For the CDR3, the DNA is TGTGCCAGCAGCGTAGGGACTAGCGGTCATAGCACAGATACGCAGTATTTT.

The V call is TRBV12-1, the J call TRBJ2-3; the D call TRBD2 from the table was never checked on the DNA. TRBV12-1 is a pseudogene locus. The CDR3 is made up of 17 amino acids. The CDR3 sequence is CASSPPTSGGSWDTQYF. CDR3 coding DNA: TGTGCCAGCAGCCCCCCGACTAGCGGGGGGTCATGGGATACGCAGTATTTT.

The V call is TRBV6-6, the J call TRBJ2-1; TRBD2 aligns across 8 bases. Germline V gene sequence: CDR1 MNHNY, CDR2 SVGAGI (reference sequence). CDR3 length equals 14 residues. The ends lost 2 bases at V and 6 bases at J; junction bases unmatched: 3. The DNA of the CDR3 is TGTGCCAGCAGTTACGGGACTAGAACCAATGAGCAGTTCTTC. This encodes CASSYGTRTNEQFF.

CDR3 in amino acids: CASSISGRSFGNTIYF. The CDR3 nucleotides are TGTGCCAGTAGTATATCGGGTAGATCATTCGGAAACACCATATATTTT. V is TRBV19 and J is TRBJ1-3, with unresolved D. The CDR3 is 16 residues long. Germline V lookup: CDR1 LNHDA, CDR2 SQIVND (reference sequence). V dropped 2 bases and J dropped 4 bases, with 15 bases sitting between them.

This rearrangement joins TRBV28 to TRBJ1-5; 8 positions agree with TRBD1. J gave up 2 bases and V 5 bases, and 5 bases lay outside the gene matches. Germline V lookup: CDR1 MDHEN, CDR2 SYDVKM. This CDR3 has 15 residues. The CDR3: CASSPPTGGNQPQHF. The CDR3 coding sequence is TGTGCCAGCAGTCCTCCGACAGGGGGCAATCAGCCCCAGCATTTT. Supplemented by reference TRBV28 and TRBJ1-5, the full variable domain reads DVKVTQSSRYLVKRTGEKVFLECVQDMDHENMFWYRQDPGLGLRLIYFSYDVKMKEKGDIPEGYSVSREKKERFSLILESASTNQTSMYLCASSPPTGGNQPQHFGDGTRLSIL.

As DNA, the CDR3 is TGTGCCAGCAGCTTAGACCCGGTCTATGGCTACACCTTC. Amino acids: CASSLDPVYGYTF. The chain recombines TRBV7-2 with TRBJ1-2; D call uncertain. The V end was cut by 1 base, the J end by 4 bases, with 7 bases between. In germline, CDR1 is SGHTA, CDR2 FQGNSA. The length of the CDR3 is 13 residues.

V and J are TRBV19 and TRBJ2-1; TRBD2 matches at 8 bases. The CDR3 length is 15 residues. CDR1 is LNHDA and CDR2 is SQIVND in the germline V gene (reference sequence). The J segment lost 0 bases and the V segment lost 3 bases, leaving 1 base of the junction unmatched. CDR3 residues: CASSISGSSYNEQFF. The CDR3, as DNA: TGTGCCAGTAGTATCAGCGGGAGCTCCTACAATGAGCAGTTCTTC. Full variable domain (remainder filled in from reference TRBV19 and TRBJ2-1): DGGITQSPKYLFRKEGQNVTLSCEQNLNHDAMYWYRQDPGQGLRLIYYSQIVNDFQKGDIAEGYSVSREKKESFPLTVTSAQKNPTAFYLCASSISGSSYNEQFFGPGTRLTVL.

The chain is built from TRBV6-1 and TRBJ1-4; TRBD1 is a possible D gene (6 bases). With 1 base removed from V and 10 bases from J, the gap between germline ends came to 19 bases. This CDR3 has 16 residues. Germline CDR1 reads MNHNS; CDR2 reads SASEGT. CDR3 DNA sequence: TGTGCCAGCAGTGAAGGGGCTGGGGGCGGTCGTGGAAAACTGTTTTTT. Encoded protein: CASSEGAGGGRGKLFF.

This clone has only a few counts. The chain is built from TRBV3-1 (or the pseudogene TRBV3-2) and TRBJ1-1; no firm D call. V lost 4 bases and J lost 5, with 11 bases in between. Germline values: CDR1 LGHDT, CDR2 YNNKEL (reference sequence). This CDR3 has 13 residues. In nucleotides, the CDR3 is TGTGCCAGCAGCCGAAGACCGGGAACTGAAGCTTTCTTT. The encoded protein is CASSRRPGTEAFF.

The chain carries TRBV10-2 and TRBJ2-1; maybe TRBD2 (5 bases). The germline gives CDR1 WSHSY, CDR2 SAAADI. The CDR3 has 13 amino acids. Trimming removed 7 bases from V and 9 bases from J, with 16 bases in between. For the CDR3, the DNA is TGCGCCAGCAAAACTACTAGTCTTGGTGAGCAGTTCTTC. Its translation: CASKTTSLGEQFF.

This chain connects TRBV10-3 to TRBJ1-2, with 12 nucleotides matching TRBD1. CDR3 length: 14 residues. Germline CDR1 and CDR2: ENHRY and SYGVKD. V lost 10 bases to trimming and J lost 8 bases; unmatched junction nucleotides: 11. The CDR3 reads CATSEGQGAGGYTF. The CDR3, as DNA: TGTGCCACCAGCGAGGGACAGGGGGCAGGAGGCTACACCTTC.

The chain combines TRBV9 with TRBJ2-2; 8 bases fit TRBD2. Germline CDR1 reads SGDLS; CDR2 reads YYNGEE. The CDR3 sequence is 15 residues long. The V gene end was trimmed by 8 bases and the J gene end by 4 bases; junction bases not matched to a gene: 10. The CDR3 sequence is CASSGGGLGTGELFF. DNA of the CDR3: TGTGCCAGTTCGGGAGGGGGGCTCGGCACCGGGGAGCTGTTTTTT.

CDR3 bases: TGCAGCGCTGACGGACTAGCGGGCAGCACAGATACGCAGTATTTT. This gives the protein CSADGLAGSTDTQYF. V gene TRBV29-1 combines with J gene TRBJ2-3, with 11 bases lining up with TRBD2. In germline, CDR1 is SQVTM, CDR2 ANQGSEA. The CDR3 runs to 15 residues. V trimming: 7 bases; J trimming: 0 bases; junction bases outside the gene matches: 6.